This TCR beta chain was documented in a study of cytotoxic CD8 clonotypes in ibrutinib-treated CLL. A note on this clone: Its antigen is still unknown.

Unmatched junction bases numbered 10, after V lost 4 bases and J lost 2 bases. The CDR3 has 17 amino acids. CDR1 and CDR2 (germline): SGHRS, YFSETQ. Study-level findings and limits: Clonality increased at ibrutinib response, then returned toward baseline at progression.

TCRdb's table, derived via immunoSEQ multiplex PCR, lists solely in-frame clones and lacks some. The sample has 24,000 or so clones; about 69% are singletons. Sequencing used PBMCs, obtained after 12 months of ibrutinib treatment. The clonotype was recovered from a human donor with chronic lymphocytic leukemia. The genes are TRBV5-1 and TRBJ1-2; 11 nucleotides line up with TRBD1. The CDR3 loop is CASSNRDRGFTNYGYTF. CDR3 in DNA: TGCGCCAGCAGCAACCGGGACAGGGGGTTTACAAACTATGGCTACACCTTC.